This passage covers 8 T cell receptor beta chains from one sample sequenced in a study of cytomegalovirus exposure and HLA in healthy donors. Amplification used 60 Vbeta primers and 13 Jbeta primers. Here immunoSEQ multiplex PCR was the method, and the copy in TCRdb shows in-frame clones only, minus some. The sample shows under 150,000 clones, about four fifths of them seen only once. Source material: PBMCs. The receptors shown here come from a woman younger than 35 in good health and CMV-seronegative.

The chain couples TRBV6-1 to TRBJ2-5; D ambiguous. Germline CDR1 is MNHNS and CDR2 is SASEGT. V was cut by 4 bases and J by 2 bases, with 11 bases left in between. This CDR3 comprises 14 residues. CDR3 amino acids: CASSVDSSQETQYF. Here the CDR3 DNA reads TGTGCCAGCAGTGTCGACTCGTCGCAAGAGACCCAGTACTTC.

The V and J genes are TRBV4-1 and TRBJ1-1; possibly TRBD1 for D (5 bases). This CDR3 is built from 12 residues. Germline CDR1 MGHRA, CDR2 YSYEKL. V was clipped by 5 bases and J by 8 bases, with 12 bases between them. The CDR3 region is CASSSGAAEAFF. CDR3 DNA: TGCGCCAGCAGCTCTGGGGCAGCCGAAGCTTTCTTT.

This rearrangement joins TRBV25-1 to TRBJ2-7; 8 bases map to TRBD1. The CDR3 is 16 residues long. Germline CDR1 is MGHDK and CDR2 is SYGVNS. V gave up 1 base and J gave up 4 bases; unmatched junction bases: 9. CDR3 sequence: CASSESVGQGFYEQYF. The CDR3 DNA sequence: TGTGCCAGCAGTGAATCAGTAGGACAGGGTTTTTACGAGCAGTACTTC.

This chain joins TRBV7-8 and TRBJ1-4; the D gene is possibly TRBD1 (6 bases). Trimming cost V 5 bases and J 8 bases, with 15 bases left between them. Looked up from germline, CDR1 is SGHVS and CDR2 is FQNEAQ. The CDR3 is made up of 14 amino acids. The chain's CDR3 is CASSPGAGGEKLFF. CDR3 nucleotides: TGTGCCAGCAGCCCAGGGGCGGGAGGGGAAAAACTGTTTTTT.

This clone has just a few counts. The rearrangement joins TRBV6-5 to TRBJ1-5; D is possibly TRBD1 (5 bases). Germline V gene sequence: CDR1 MNHEY, CDR2 SVGAGI. Trimming took off 7 bases at V and 5 bases at J, with 15 bases between the two ends. The CDR3 is made up of 14 amino acids. The CDR3 bases are TGTGCCAGCACAAGAGGACGGGGGGATCAGCCCCAGCATTTT. Protein sequence: CASTRGRGDQPQHF.

In its sample, this clone was seen a few times. This chain connects TRBV7-2 to TRBJ1-2; 10 bases are a match to TRBD1. The CDR3 length is 16 residues. The germline V gene has CDR1 SGHTA and CDR2 FQGNSA. V lost 5 bases to trimming and J lost 1 base; unmatched junction nucleotides: 7. This chain's CDR3 is CASSPRGTGDNYGYTF. CDR3 DNA: TGTGCCAGCAGCCCGCGTGGGACAGGGGATAACTATGGCTACACCTTC.

On this clone itself: At one boundary the junction diverges from the germline segment, which might be a read error. The CDR3 coding sequence is TGTGCCTGGAGCGGGGGGCAACAGTCTCTTTTC. It is translated as CAWSGGQQSLF. The chain is built from TRBV30 and TRBJ1-2; weak D call: TRBD1 (6 bases). The length of the CDR3 is 11 residues. Per germline, CDR1 GTSNPN and CDR2 SVGIG (reference sequence).

This clone showed up just a few times. The chain carries TRBV29-1 and TRBJ1-2; 9 bases agree with TRBD1. The CDR3 runs to 13 residues. V lost 6 bases to trimming and J lost 4 bases; unmatched junction nucleotides: 6. The germline gives CDR1 SQVTM, CDR2 ANQGSEA. CDR3 bases: TGCAGCGTCCCGGGACAGGGCATCTATGGCTACACCTTC. Its translation is CSVPGQGIYGYTF.